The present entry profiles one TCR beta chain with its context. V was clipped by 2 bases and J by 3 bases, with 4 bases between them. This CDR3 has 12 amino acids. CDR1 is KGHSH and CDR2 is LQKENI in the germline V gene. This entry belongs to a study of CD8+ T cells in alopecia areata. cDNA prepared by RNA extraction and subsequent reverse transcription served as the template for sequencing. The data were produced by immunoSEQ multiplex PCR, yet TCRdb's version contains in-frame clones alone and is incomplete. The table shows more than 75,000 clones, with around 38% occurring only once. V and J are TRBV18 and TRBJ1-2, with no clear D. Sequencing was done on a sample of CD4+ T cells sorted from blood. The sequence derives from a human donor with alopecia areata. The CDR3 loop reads CASSPNYYGYTF. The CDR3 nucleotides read TGTGCCAGCTCACCAAATTACTATGGCTACACCTTC.